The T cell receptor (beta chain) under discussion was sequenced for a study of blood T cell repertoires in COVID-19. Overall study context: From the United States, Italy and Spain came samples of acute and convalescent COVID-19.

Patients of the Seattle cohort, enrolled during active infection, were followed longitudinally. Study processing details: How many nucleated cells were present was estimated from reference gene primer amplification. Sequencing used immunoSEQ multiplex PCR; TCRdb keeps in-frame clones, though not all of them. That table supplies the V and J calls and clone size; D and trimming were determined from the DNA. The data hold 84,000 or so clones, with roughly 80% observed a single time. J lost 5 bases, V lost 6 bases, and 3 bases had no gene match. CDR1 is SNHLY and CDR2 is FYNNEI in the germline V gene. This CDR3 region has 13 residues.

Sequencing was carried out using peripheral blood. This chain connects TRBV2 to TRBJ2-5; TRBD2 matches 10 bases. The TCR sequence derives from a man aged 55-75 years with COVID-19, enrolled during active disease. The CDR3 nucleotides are TGTGCCAGCAGACTAGCGGGGTTGGAGACCCAGTACTTC. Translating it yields CASRLAGLETQYF.